Sequencing of this T cell receptor beta chain was carried out in a study of Ad26.COV2.S vaccination and SARS-CoV-2 variants. Findings and limits, study-wide: From the TCR breadth and depth analyses, total T cell responses may have been underestimated. For non-spike TCRs, breadth in vaccine recipients resembled that in placebo recipients. Compared with placebo recipients, vaccine recipients had higher spike-specific TCR breadth.

The V end lost 4 bases, the J end lost 9 bases, and 19 bases lay between the germline ends. The CDR3 loop spans 14 amino acids. Germline V gene lookup returns CDR1 SGHAT and CDR2 FQNNGV. To note about this clone: Its cognate antigen is unknown.

Assay: immunoSEQ multiplex PCR; the TCRdb copy retains only in-frame clones and omits some. The sample holds around 370,000 clones, under 95% seen once. The chain is built from TRBV11-2 and TRBJ2-7; TRBD1 is a possible D gene (6 bases). Source: peripheral blood, taken after recovery from COVID-19. This clonotype originated in a human donor who had recovered from COVID-19. Here the CDR3 reads CASSSLQGLEGQYF. DNA for the CDR3: TGTGCCAGCAGCTCCTTACAGGGCTTAGAGGGGCAGTACTTC.